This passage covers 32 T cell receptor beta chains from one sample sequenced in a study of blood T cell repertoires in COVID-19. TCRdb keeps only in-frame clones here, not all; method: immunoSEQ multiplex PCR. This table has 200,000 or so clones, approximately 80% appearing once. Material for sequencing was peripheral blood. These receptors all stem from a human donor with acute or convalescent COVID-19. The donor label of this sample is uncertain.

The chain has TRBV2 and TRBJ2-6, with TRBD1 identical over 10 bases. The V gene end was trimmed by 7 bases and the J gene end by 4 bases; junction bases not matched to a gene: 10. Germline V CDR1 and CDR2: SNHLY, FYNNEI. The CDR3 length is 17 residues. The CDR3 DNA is TGTGCCAGCACGAAGGGACAGGGGACCTCCGGGGCCAACGTCCTGACTTTC. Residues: CASTKGQGTSGANVLTF.

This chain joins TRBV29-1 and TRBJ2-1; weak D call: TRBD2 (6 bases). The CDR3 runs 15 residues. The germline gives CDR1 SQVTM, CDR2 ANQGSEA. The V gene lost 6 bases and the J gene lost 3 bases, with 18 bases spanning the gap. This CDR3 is CSVPTGGVLYNEQFF. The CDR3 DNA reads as TGCAGCGTCCCGACCGGGGGTGTTCTCTACAATGAGCAGTTCTTC.

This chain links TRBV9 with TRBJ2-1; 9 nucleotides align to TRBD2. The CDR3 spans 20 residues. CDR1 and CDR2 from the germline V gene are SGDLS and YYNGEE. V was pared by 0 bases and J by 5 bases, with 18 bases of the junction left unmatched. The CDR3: CASSVGGGASLGVSDNEQFF. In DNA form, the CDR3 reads TGTGCCAGCAGCGTAGGCGGGGGGGCCAGTCTAGGGGTTTCCGACAATGAGCAGTTCTTC.

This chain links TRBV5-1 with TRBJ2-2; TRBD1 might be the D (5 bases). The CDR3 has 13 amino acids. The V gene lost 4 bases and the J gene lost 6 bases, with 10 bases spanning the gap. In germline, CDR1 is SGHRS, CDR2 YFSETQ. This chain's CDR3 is CASSRGFPGELFF. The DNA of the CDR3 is TGCGCCAGCAGCAGGGGCTTCCCCGGGGAGCTGTTTTTT. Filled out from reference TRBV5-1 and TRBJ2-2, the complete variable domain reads KAGVTQTPRYLIKTRGQQVTLSCSPISGHRSVSWYQQTPGQGLQFLFEYFSETQRNKGNFPGRFSGRQFSNSRSEMNVSTLELGDSALYLCASSRGFPGELFFGEGSRLTVL.

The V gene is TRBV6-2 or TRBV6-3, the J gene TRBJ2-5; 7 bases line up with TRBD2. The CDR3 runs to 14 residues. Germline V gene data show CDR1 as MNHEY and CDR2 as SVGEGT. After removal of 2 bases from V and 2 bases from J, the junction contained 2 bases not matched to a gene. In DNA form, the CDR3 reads TGTGCCAGCAGTTACGGGGGGGTACAAGAGACCCAGTACTTC. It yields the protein CASSYGGVQETQYF.

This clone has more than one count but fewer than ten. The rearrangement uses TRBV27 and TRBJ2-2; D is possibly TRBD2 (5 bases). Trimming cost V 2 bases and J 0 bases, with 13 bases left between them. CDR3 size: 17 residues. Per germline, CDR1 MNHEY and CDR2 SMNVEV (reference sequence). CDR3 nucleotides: TGTGCCAGCAGTTTAAGGTCCAGCGGAGCGAACACCGGGGAGCTGTTTTTT. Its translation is CASSLRSSGANTGELFF.

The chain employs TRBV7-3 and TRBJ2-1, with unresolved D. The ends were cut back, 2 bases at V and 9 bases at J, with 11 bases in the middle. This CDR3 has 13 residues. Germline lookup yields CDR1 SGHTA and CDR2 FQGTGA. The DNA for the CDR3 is TGTGCCAGCAGCTTAGATCCGGTCGGTGAGCAGTTCTTC. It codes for CASSLDPVGEQFF.

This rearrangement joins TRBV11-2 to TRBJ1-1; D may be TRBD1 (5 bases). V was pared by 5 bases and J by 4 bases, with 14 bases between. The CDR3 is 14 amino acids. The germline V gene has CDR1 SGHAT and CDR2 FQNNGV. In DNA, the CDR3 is TGTGCCAGCAGCGTGATTAGCGGGGGCACTGAAGCTTTCTTT. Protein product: CASSVISGGTEAFF.

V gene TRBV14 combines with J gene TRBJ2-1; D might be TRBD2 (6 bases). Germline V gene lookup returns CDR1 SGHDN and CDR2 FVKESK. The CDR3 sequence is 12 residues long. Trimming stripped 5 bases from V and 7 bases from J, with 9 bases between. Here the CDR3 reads CASSGGRNEQFF. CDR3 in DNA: TGTGCCAGCAGCGGGGGGAGAAATGAGCAGTTCTTC.

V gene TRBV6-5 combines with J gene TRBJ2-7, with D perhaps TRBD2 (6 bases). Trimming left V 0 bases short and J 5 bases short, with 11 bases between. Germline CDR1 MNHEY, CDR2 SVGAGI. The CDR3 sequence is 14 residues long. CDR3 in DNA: TGTGCCAGCAGTTACTCGGCCGGGAGCCACGAGCAGTACTTC. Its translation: CASSYSAGSHEQYF.

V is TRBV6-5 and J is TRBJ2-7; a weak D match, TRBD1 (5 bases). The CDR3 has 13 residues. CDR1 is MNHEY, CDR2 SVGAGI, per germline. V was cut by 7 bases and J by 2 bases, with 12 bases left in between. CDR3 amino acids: CASTLDKAYEQYF. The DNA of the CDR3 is TGTGCCAGCACCCTGGACAAAGCCTACGAGCAGTACTTC.

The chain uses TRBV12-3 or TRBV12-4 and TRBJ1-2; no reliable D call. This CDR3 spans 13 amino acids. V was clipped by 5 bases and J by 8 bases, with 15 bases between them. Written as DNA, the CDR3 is TGTGCCAGCAGTCTAAGATTTCCGGAGGGCTACACCTTC. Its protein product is CASSLRFPEGYTF.

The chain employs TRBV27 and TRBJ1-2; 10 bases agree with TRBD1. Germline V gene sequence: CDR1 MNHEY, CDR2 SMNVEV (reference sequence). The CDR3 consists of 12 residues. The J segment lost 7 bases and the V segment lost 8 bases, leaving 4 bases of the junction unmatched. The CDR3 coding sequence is TGTGCCAGCCGGACAGGGGGAATTGGCTACACCTTC. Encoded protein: CASRTGGIGYTF.

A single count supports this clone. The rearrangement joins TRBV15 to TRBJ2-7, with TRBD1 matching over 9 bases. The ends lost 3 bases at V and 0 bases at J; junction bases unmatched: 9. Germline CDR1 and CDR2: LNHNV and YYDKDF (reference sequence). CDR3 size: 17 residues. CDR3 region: CATSRYGTGSPSYEQYF. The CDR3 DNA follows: TGTGCCACCAGCAGGTATGGGACAGGGAGTCCCTCCTACGAGCAGTACTTC.

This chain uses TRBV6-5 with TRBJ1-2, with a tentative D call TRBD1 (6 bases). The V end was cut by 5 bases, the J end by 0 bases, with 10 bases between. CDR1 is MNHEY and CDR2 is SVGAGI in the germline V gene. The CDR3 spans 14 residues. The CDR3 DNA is TGTGCCAGCAGTACGGACAGCGCTAACTATGGCTACACCTTC. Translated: CASSTDSANYGYTF.

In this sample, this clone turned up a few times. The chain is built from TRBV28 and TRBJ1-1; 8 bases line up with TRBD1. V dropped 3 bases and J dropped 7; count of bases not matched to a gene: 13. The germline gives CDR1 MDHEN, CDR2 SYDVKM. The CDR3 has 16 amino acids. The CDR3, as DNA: TGTGCCAGCAGTTTCACGGCGGGGCAGGGGGCTTATGAAGCTTTCTTT. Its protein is CASSFTAGQGAYEAFF.

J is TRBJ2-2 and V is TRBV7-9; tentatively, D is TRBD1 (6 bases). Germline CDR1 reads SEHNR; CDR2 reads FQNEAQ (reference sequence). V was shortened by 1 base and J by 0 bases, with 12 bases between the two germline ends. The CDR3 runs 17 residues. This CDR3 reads CASSLVGTYANTGELFF. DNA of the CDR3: TGTGCCAGCAGCTTAGTTGGGACATACGCGAACACCGGGGAGCTGTTTTTT.

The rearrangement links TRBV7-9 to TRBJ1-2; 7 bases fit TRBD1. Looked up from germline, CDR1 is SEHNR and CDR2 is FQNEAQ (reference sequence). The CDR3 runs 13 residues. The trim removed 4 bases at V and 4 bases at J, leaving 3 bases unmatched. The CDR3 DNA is TGTGCCAGCAGCTCCGGGACAGTCTATGGCTACACCTTC. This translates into CASSSGTVYGYTF.

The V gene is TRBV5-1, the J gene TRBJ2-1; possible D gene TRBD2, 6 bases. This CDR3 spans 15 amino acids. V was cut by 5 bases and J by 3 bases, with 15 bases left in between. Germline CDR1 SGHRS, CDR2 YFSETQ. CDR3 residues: CASSPTGGDYNEQFF. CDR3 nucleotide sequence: TGCGCCAGCAGTCCGACTGGCGGGGACTACAATGAGCAGTTCTTC.

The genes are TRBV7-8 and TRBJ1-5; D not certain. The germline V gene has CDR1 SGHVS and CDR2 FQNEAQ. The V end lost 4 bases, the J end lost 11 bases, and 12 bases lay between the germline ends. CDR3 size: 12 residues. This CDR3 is CASSSAGSTQHF. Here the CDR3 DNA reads TGTGCCAGCAGCTCGGCGGGCTCGACCCAGCATTTT.

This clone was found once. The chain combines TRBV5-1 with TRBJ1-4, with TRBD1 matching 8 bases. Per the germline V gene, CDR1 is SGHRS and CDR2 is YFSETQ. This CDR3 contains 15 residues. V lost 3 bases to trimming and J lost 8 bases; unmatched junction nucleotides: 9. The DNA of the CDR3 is TGCGCCAGCAGCTCAGGAGGGACAGGACCAGAAAAACTGTTTTTT. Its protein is CASSSGGTGPEKLFF.

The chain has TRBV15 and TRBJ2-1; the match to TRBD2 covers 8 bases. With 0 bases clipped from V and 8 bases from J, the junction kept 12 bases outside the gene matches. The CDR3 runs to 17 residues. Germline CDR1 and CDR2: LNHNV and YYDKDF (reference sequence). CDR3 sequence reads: CATSREVTGRGEDEQFF. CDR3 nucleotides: TGTGCCACCAGCAGAGAGGTCACCGGGAGGGGGGAGGATGAGCAGTTCTTC.

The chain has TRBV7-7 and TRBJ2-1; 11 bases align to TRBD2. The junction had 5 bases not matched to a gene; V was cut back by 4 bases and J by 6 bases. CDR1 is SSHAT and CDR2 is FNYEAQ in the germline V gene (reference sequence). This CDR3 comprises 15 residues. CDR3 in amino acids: CASSSLAGGPNEQFF. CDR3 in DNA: TGTGCCAGCAGCTCTTTAGCGGGAGGGCCCAATGAGCAGTTCTTC.

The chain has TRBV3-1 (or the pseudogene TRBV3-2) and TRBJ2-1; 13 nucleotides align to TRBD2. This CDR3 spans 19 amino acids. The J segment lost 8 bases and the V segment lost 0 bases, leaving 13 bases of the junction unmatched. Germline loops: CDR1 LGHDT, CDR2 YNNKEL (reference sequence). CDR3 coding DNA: TGTGCCAGCAGCCAAGACAGGGGCTTCGGGACTAGCGGGATCTATGAGCAGTTCTTC. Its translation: CASSQDRGFGTSGIYEQFF.

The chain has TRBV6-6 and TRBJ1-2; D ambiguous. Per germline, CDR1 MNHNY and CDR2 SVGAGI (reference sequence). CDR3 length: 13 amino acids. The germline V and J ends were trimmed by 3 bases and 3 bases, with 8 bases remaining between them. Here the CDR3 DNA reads TGTGCCAGCAGTTATAGTGTGGACTATGGCTACACCTTC. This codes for CASSYSVDYGYTF.

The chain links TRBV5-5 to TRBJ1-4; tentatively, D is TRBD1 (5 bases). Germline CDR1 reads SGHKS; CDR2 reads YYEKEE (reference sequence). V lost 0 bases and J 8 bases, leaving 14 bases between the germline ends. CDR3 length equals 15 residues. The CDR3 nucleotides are TGTGCCAGCAGCTTGGGGGCAGGGTTAGGAGAAAAACTGTTTTTT. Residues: CASSLGAGLGEKLFF.

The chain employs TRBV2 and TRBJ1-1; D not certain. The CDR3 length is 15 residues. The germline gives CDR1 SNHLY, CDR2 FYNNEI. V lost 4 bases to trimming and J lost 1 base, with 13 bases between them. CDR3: CASSGANRQNTEAFF. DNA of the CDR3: TGTGCCAGCAGTGGGGCGAACAGACAGAACACTGAAGCTTTCTTT.

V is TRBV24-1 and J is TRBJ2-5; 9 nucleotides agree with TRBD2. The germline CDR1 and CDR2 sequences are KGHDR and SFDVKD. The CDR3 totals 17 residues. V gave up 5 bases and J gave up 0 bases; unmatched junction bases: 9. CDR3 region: CATSGSRREGNQETQYF. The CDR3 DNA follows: TGTGCCACCAGTGGGAGTAGGCGGGAGGGGAACCAAGAGACCCAGTACTTC.

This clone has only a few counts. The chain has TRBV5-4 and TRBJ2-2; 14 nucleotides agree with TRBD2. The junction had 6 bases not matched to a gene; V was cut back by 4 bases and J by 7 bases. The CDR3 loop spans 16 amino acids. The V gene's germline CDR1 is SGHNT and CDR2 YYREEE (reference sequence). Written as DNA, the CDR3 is TGTGCCAGCAGCCCCGGGACTAGCGGGAGAGTCGGGGAGCTGTTTTTT. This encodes CASSPGTSGRVGELFF.

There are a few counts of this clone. The CDR3 DNA sequence: TGTGCCAGCAGCTTCGGACAAGGCATTCAGTACTTC. Protein sequence: CASSFGQGIQYF. The chain uses TRBV11-3 and TRBJ2-4, with a tentative D call TRBD1 (5 bases). Germline V CDR1 and CDR2: SGHNT, YENEEA. The CDR3 is 12 amino acids. The germline V and J ends were trimmed by 3 bases and 9 bases, with 9 bases remaining between them.

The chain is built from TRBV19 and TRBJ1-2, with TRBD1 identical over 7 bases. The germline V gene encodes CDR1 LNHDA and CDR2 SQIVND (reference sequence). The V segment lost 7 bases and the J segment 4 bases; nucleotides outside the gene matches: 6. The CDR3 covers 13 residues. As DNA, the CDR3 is TGTGCCAGTAAACTCCGGGACAGCTATGGCTACACCTTC. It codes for CASKLRDSYGYTF.

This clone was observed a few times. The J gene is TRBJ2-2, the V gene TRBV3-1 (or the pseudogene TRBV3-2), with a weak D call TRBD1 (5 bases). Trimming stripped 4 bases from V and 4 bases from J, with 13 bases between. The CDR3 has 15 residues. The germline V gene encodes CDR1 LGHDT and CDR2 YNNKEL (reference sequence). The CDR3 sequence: CASSLQGSITGELFF. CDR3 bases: TGTGCCAGCAGCCTTCAGGGTAGTATCACCGGGGAGCTGTTTTTT.